Following are 21 T cell receptor beta chains from one sample sequenced in a study of shared clonotypes between healthy human individuals. Data came from immunoSEQ multiplex PCR; TCRdb stores just in-frame clones and leaves some out. This sample has over 400,000 clones; more than 65% occur once, and the top ten carry over 9.5%. What was sequenced was PBMCs. The receptors shown here come from a middle-aged woman in good health. Some clones in this sample may be carry-over from other donors' samples.

On this clone itself: This may be a read error, as it is one base from a much larger clone. V gene TRBV7-3 combines with J gene TRBJ2-5, with D maybe TRBD1 (6 bases). This CDR3 comprises 14 residues. With 1 base removed from V and 1 base from J, the gap between germline ends came to 7 bases. Germline lookup yields CDR1 SGHTA and CDR2 FQGTGA. The CDR3 loop reads CASSLKGVQETQYF. The CDR3 nucleotides read TGTGCCAGCAGCTTAAAGGGGGTCCAAGAGACCCAGTACTTC.

About this clone: This may be a read error, as it is one base from a much larger clone. This chain links TRBV5-4 with TRBJ2-2; weak D call: TRBD2 (5 bases). CDR1 and CDR2 from the germline V gene are SGHNT and YYREEE (reference sequence). V dropped 0 bases and J dropped 7 bases, with 7 bases sitting between them. This CDR3 is built from 13 residues. CDR3 in DNA: TGTGCCAGCAGCTTGGGGGAGTTCGGGGAGCTGTTTTTT. Its protein is CASSLGEFGELFF. Complete variable domain (other parts from reference TRBV5-4 and TRBJ2-2): ETGVTQSPTHLIKTRGQQVTLRCSSQSGHNTVSWYQQALGQGPQFIFQYYREEENGRGNFPPRFSGLQFPNYSSELNVNALELDDSALYLCASSLGEFGELFFGEGSRLTVL.

This clone showed up many times. Additional DNA sequences in this sample encode the identical CDR3. The CDR3 protein is CASSLGGSLYEQYF. The DNA for the CDR3 is TGTGCCAGCAGCTTGGGCGGGAGCCTCTACGAGCAGTACTTC. The gene calls are TRBV7-2 and TRBJ2-7, with 7 bases lining up with TRBD2. Germline CDR1 is SGHTA and CDR2 is FQGNSA. V lost 3 bases to trimming and J lost 3 bases; unmatched junction nucleotides: 5. The CDR3 is 14 amino acids.

A note on this clone: Since a much larger clone is just one base distant, this may be a read error. The genes are TRBV7-9 and TRBJ2-5; D not resolved. The CDR3 runs 15 residues. The V and J ends lost 0 bases and 1 base respectively, with 9 bases between them. Germline CDR1 SEHNR, CDR2 FQNEAQ (reference sequence). The CDR3 sequence is CASSLAPTVQETQYF. The CDR3 region has the DNA TGTGCCAGCAGCTTAGCCCCCACGGTCCAAGAGACCCAGTACTTC.

The chain carries TRBV4-1 and TRBJ2-7, with 7 bases aligning to TRBD1. Germline V gives CDR1 MGHRA, CDR2 YSYEKL. This CDR3 contains 15 residues. After removal of 2 bases from V and 2 bases from J, the junction contained 6 bases not matched to a gene. CDR3 in DNA: TGCGCCAGCAGCCAACGGGGACAGATAACCTACGAGCAGTACTTC. It is translated as CASSQRGQITYEQYF.

The V gene is TRBV30, the J gene TRBJ2-7; TRBD2 matches at 7 bases. This CDR3 has 13 residues. CDR1 is GTSNPN and CDR2 is SVGIG in the germline V gene (reference sequence). After removal of 4 bases from V and 4 bases from J, the junction contained 7 bases not matched to a gene. For the CDR3, the DNA is TGTGCCTGGATAGGCGGGAGCAATTACGAGCAGTACTTC. Translating gives CAWIGGSNYEQYF.

The chain joins TRBV19 to TRBJ2-6; no firm D call. V was pared by 7 bases and J by 0 bases, with 13 bases between. Germline V gene lookup returns CDR1 LNHDA and CDR2 SQIVND (reference sequence). The CDR3 contains 16 residues. The CDR3 sequence is CASTPGRRSGANVLTF. In DNA, the CDR3 is TGTGCCAGTACCCCCGGTCGACGCTCTGGGGCCAACGTCCTGACTTTC.

This chain joins TRBV6-4 and TRBJ2-7; 8 bases align to TRBD1. V was pared by 2 bases and J by 3 bases, with 0 bases of the junction left unmatched. CDR3 length equals 13 residues. The germline V gene has CDR1 MRHNA and CDR2 SNTAGT. CDR3 coding DNA: TGTGCCAGCAGTGACGGACAGGGCTACGAGCAGTACTTC. Protein sequence: CASSDGQGYEQYF.

This clone was recorded a few times. The chain employs TRBV30 and TRBJ2-7; TRBD1 matches 7 bases. Germline assignment: CDR1 GTSNPN and CDR2 SVGIG (reference sequence). This CDR3 spans 12 amino acids. V shed 5 bases, J shed 4 bases, and the junction held 5 bases outside the gene matches. CDR3 nucleotide sequence: TGTGCCTGGGGACAGGCGATTTACGAGCAGTACTTC. It translates to CAWGQAIYEQYF.

The J gene is TRBJ1-4, the V gene TRBV28; TRBD1 matches 7 bases. The CDR3 has 12 residues. V shed 8 bases and J 10 bases; nucleotides not matched to a gene: 7. The germline V gene has CDR1 MDHEN and CDR2 SYDVKM. As DNA, the CDR3 is TGTGCCAGCGGGGACAGCCCGGGAAAACTGTTTTTT. Translating gives CASGDSPGKLFF.

CDR3 region: CASSLRPGSGETQYF. As DNA, the CDR3 is TGTGCCAGCAGCTTGCGTCCCGGGAGTGGAGAGACCCAGTACTTC. The chain uses TRBV5-4 and TRBJ2-5; maybe TRBD2 (6 bases). CDR1 and CDR2 (germline): SGHNT, YYREEE (reference sequence). V was shortened by 1 base and J by 4 bases, with 14 bases between the two germline ends. The CDR3 length is 15 residues.

This clone was seen a single time. The germline gene is not matched at one end of the junction; a read error may be the cause. At the DNA level, this CDR3 is encoded by other sequences in the same sample as well. J is TRBJ1-5 and V is TRBV18; D remains unclear. Per germline, CDR1 KGHSH and CDR2 LQKENI. This CDR3 comprises 14 residues. This CDR3 is CANSPGNSNQPQHF. The CDR3, as DNA: TGTGCCAACTCACCAGGTAATAGCAATCAGCCCCAGCATTTT. The entire variable domain, with the rest obtained from reference TRBV18 and TRBJ1-5, is as follows: NAGVMQNPRHLVRRRGQEARLRCSPMKGHSHVYWYRQLPEEGLKFMVYLQKENIIDESGMPKERFSAEFPKEGPSILRIQQVVRGDSAAYFCANSPGNSNQPQHFGDGTRLSIL.

On this clone: A read error is the likely source, as a far larger clone sits one nucleotide away. The rearrangement uses TRBV27 and TRBJ1-1; D is uncertain. Trimming removed 5 bases from V and 3 bases from J, with 13 bases in between. Germline V gene lookup returns CDR1 MNHEY and CDR2 SMNVEV (reference sequence). The CDR3 spans 14 residues. The CDR3: CASSRRYGYTEAFF. As DNA, the CDR3 is TGTGCCAGCAGTAGAAGGTACGGCTACACTGAAGCTTTCTTT.

This chain links TRBV6-1 with TRBJ2-7, with TRBD1 matching over 9 bases. CDR3 length equals 13 residues. Per the germline V gene, CDR1 is MNHNS and CDR2 is SASEGT. The junction had 8 bases not matched to a gene; V was cut back by 10 bases and J by 4 bases. CDR3 nucleotides: TGTGCCACTACGACAGGGGGTAGATACGAGCAGTACTTC. Translation gives CATTTGGRYEQYF.

V usage is TRBV5-1 and J usage is TRBJ2-5, with TRBD2 matching over 12 bases. The CDR3 extends over 17 amino acids. Trimming at V came to 0 bases and at J to 7 bases, leaving 10 bases not matched to a gene. Germline loops: CDR1 SGHRS, CDR2 YFSETQ. DNA for the CDR3: TGCGCCAGCAGCTTGGCCGAACTAGCGGGAGGAATAGGGACCCAGTACTTC. It specifies CASSLAELAGGIGTQYF. Full variable domain (missing parts from reference TRBV5-1 and TRBJ2-5): KAGVTQTPRYLIKTRGQQVTLSCSPISGHRSVSWYQQTPGQGLQFLFEYFSETQRNKGNFPGRFSGRQFSNSRSEMNVSTLELGDSALYLCASSLAELAGGIGTQYFGPGTRLLVL.

The rearrangement joins TRBV29-1 to TRBJ1-1; D possibly corresponds to TRBD1 (5 bases). Germline loops: CDR1 SQVTM, CDR2 ANQGSEA. Between the trimmed V and J ends, which lost 3 bases and 1 base, there was a span of 9 bases. The CDR3 covers 13 residues. CDR3 region: CSVERTTNTEAFF. The CDR3, as DNA: TGCAGCGTTGAGCGGACAACGAACACTGAAGCTTTCTTT.

The chain recombines TRBV15 with TRBJ1-5; D ambiguous. The CDR3 sequence is 15 residues long. Trimming removed 0 bases at V and 0 bases at J, with 6 bases between. The germline V gene encodes CDR1 LNHNV and CDR2 YYDKDF (reference sequence). CDR3 DNA sequence: TGTGCCACCAGCAGAGAGGCGGCTAGCAATCAGCCCCAGCATTTT. This gives the protein CATSREAASNQPQHF.

This chain joins TRBV2 and TRBJ2-7, with 10 bases aligning to TRBD2. CDR1 and CDR2 from the germline V gene are SNHLY and FYNNEI. V shed 8 bases and J 1 base; nucleotides not matched to a gene: 8. This CDR3 has 15 amino acids. CDR3 in DNA: TGTGCCAGCGTGGGGGGACTAGCGAATTCCTACGAGCAGTACTTC. Protein: CASVGGLANSYEQYF.

The genes are TRBV7-9 and TRBJ2-5; 10 bases agree with TRBD1. Per germline, CDR1 SEHNR and CDR2 FQNEAQ (reference sequence). This CDR3 contains 16 residues. The trim removed 5 bases at V and 5 bases at J, leaving 11 bases unmatched. CDR3 residues: CASSPRTGGLFETQYF. The CDR3 nucleotides are TGTGCCAGCAGCCCTAGGACAGGGGGATTATTCGAGACCCAGTACTTC.

This chain links TRBV7-2 with TRBJ1-2; the match to TRBD1 covers 7 bases. V lost 5 bases to trimming and J lost 5 bases; unmatched junction nucleotides: 5. The V gene's germline CDR1 is SGHTA and CDR2 FQGNSA. The CDR3 consists of 13 residues. The CDR3 loop reads CASSGDRAYGYTF. CDR3 bases: TGTGCCAGCAGCGGAGACAGGGCTTATGGCTACACCTTC. The variable domain in full, with the rest retrieved from reference TRBV7-2 and TRBJ1-2, is GAGVSQSPSNKVTEKGKDVELRCDPISGHTALYWYRQSLGQGLEFLIYFQGNSAPDKSGLPSDRFSAERTGGSVSTLTIQRTQQEDSAVYLCASSGDRAYGYTFGSGTRLTVV.

The genes are TRBV6-6 and TRBJ2-3; 7 bases map to TRBD1. Germline V gene sequence: CDR1 MNHNY, CDR2 SVGAGI (reference sequence). J gave up 1 base and V 9 bases, and 4 bases lay outside the gene matches. The CDR3 consists of 13 residues. The CDR3 DNA follows: TGTGCCAGTAGACAGGGCCGCACAGATACGCAGTATTTT. It encodes CASRQGRTDTQYF.